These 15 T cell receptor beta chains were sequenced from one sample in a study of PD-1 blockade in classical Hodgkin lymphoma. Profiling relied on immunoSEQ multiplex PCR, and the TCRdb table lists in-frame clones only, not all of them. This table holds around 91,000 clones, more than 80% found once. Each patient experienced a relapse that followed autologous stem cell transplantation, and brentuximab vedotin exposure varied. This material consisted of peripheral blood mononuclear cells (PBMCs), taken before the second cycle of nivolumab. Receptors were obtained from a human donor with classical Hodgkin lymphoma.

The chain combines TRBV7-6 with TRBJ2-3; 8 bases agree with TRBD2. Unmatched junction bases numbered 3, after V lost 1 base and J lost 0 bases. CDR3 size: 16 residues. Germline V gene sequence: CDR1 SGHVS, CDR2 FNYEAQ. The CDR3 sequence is CASSLGAGASTDTQYF. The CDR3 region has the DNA TGTGCCAGCAGCTTAGGAGCGGGAGCCAGCACAGATACGCAGTATTTT. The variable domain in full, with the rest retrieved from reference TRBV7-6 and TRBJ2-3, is GAGVSQSPRYKVTKRGQDVALRCDPISGHVSLYWYRQALGQGPEFLTYFNYEAQQDKSGLPNDRFSAERPEGSISTLTIQRTEQRDSAMYRCASSLGAGASTDTQYFGPGTRLTVL.

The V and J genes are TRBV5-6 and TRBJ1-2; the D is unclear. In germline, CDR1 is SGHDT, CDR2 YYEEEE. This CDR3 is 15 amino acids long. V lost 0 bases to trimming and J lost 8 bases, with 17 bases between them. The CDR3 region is CASSLAAVKRKGYTF. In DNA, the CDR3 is TGTGCCAGCAGCTTGGCCGCGGTGAAACGGAAGGGCTACACCTTC.

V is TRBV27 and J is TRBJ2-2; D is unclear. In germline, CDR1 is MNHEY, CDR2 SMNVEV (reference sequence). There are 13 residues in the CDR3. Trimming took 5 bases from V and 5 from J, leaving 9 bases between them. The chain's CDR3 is CASSRIGTGELFF. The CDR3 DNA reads TGTGCCAGCAGTCGAATTGGGACCGGGGAGCTGTTTTTT.

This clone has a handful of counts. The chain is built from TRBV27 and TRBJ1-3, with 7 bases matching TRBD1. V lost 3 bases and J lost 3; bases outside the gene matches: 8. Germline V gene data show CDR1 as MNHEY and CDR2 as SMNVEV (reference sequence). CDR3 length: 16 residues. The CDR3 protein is CASSLRGPAYGNTIYF. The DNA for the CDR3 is TGTGCCAGCAGTTTGAGGGGGCCCGCGTATGGAAACACCATATATTTT.

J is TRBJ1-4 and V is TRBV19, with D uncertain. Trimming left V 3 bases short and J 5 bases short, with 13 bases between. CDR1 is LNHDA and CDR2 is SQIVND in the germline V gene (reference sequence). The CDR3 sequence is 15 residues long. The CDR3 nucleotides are TGTGCCAGTAGTATCGGGCCCGGACGGAATGAAAAACTGTTTTTT. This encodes CASSIGPGRNEKLFF.

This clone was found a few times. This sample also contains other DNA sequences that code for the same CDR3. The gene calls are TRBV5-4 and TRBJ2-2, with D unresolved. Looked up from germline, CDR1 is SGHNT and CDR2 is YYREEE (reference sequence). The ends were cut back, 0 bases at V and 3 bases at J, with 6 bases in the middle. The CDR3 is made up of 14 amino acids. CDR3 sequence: CASSLGQDTGELFF. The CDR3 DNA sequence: TGTGCCAGCAGCTTGGGTCAGGACACCGGGGAGCTGTTTTTT.

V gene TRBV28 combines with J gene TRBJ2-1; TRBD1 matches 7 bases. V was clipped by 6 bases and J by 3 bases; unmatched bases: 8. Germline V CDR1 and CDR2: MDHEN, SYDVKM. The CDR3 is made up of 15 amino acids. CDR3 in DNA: TGTGCCAGCAGCTCCCCCGGGACAGTCTACAATGAGCAGTTCTTC. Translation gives CASSSPGTVYNEQFF.

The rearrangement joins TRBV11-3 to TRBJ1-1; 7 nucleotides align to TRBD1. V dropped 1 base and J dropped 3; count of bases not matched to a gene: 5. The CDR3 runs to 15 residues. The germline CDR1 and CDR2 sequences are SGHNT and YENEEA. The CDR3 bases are TGTGCCAGCAGCTTAGGGGGAACAGGGGACACTGAAGCTTTCTTT. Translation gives CASSLGGTGDTEAFF.

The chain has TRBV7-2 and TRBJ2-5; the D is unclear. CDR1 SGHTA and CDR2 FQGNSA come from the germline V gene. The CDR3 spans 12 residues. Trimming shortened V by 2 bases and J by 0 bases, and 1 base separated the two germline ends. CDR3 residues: CASSLYQETQYF. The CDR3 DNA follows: TGTGCCAGCAGCTTATACCAAGAGACCCAGTACTTC.

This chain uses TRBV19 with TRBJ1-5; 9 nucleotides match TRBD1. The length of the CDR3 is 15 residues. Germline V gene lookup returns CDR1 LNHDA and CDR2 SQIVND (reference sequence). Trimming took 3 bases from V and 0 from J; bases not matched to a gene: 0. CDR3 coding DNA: TGTGCCAGTAGTATGACAGGGGGTAGCAATCAGCCCCAGCATTTT. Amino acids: CASSMTGGSNQPQHF.

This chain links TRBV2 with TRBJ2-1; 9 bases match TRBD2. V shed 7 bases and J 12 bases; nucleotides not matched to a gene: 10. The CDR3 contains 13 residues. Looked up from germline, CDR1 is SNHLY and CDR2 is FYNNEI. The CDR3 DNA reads TGTGCCAGCATAGCGGGAGCACTTATGGGGCAGTTCTTC. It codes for CASIAGALMGQFF.

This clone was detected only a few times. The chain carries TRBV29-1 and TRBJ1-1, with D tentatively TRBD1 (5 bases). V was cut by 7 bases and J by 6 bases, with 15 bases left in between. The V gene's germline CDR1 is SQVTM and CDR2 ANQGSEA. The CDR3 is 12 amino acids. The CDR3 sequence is CSGVGGKAEAFF. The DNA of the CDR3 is TGCAGCGGCGTTGGGGGTAAGGCTGAAGCTTTCTTT.

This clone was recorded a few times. The CDR3 reads CASSLEAGGPFNIQYF. DNA of the CDR3: TGTGCCAGCAGCTTAGAAGCGGGAGGGCCATTTAACATTCAGTACTTC. This sequence joins TRBV7-9 and TRBJ2-4; TRBD2 aligns across 10 bases. The CDR3 is made up of 16 amino acids. Germline-derived CDR1 and CDR2 are SEHNR and FQNEAQ (reference sequence). The J segment lost 7 bases and the V segment lost 1 base, leaving 7 bases of the junction unmatched. Based on the CDR3 plus reference TRBV7-9 and TRBJ2-4, the full variable domain is DTGVSQNPRHKITKRGQNVTFRCDPISEHNRLYWYRQTLGQGPEFLTYFQNEAQLEKSRLLSDRFSAERPKGSFSTLEIQRTEQGDSAMYLCASSLEAGGPFNIQYFGAGTRLSVL.

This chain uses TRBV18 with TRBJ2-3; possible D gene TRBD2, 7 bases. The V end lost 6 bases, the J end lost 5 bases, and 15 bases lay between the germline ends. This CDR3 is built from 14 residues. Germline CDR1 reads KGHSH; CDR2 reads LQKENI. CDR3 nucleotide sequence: TGTGCCAGCTCTCGACGGGGGGCAGAAGATACGCAGTATTTT. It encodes CASSRRGAEDTQYF. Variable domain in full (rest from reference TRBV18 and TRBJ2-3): NAGVMQNPRHLVRRRGQEARLRCSPMKGHSHVYWYRQLPEEGLKFMVYLQKENIIDESGMPKERFSAEFPKEGPSILRIQQVVRGDSAAYFCASSRRGAEDTQYFGPGTRLTVL.

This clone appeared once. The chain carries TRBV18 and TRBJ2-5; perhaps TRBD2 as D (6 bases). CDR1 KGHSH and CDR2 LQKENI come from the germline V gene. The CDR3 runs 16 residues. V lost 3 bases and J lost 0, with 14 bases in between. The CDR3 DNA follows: TGTGCCAGCTCACCGATGGTAGCGGAGTACCAAGAGACCCAGTACTTC. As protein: CASSPMVAEYQETQYF.